The TCR beta chain described here comes from a study of early T cells in non-severe SARS-CoV-2 infection. In the study overall: The study sequenced bulk RNA from unsorted whole blood, with chains unpaired.

Researchers tagged individual cDNA molecules with unique molecular identifiers. TCRdb independently ran MiXCR on the 5' RACE reads; one entry per CDR3 protein. Of roughly 50,000 distinct CDR3 sequences in the sample, around 10% were seen once. The CDR3 is 14 residues long. CDR1 and CDR2 (germline): MNHNY, SVGAGI (reference sequence). V was clipped by 6 bases and J by 4 bases; unmatched bases: 7. This clonotype was picked up a small number of times. Its specificity is unknown. Study-wide results and limits: VDJdb matching favored anti-spike CD8 responses, missing private and CD4 specificities.

The TCR was taken from an adult who was a healthcare worker with PCR-confirmed SARS-CoV-2 infection or an uninfected control (not recorded which). The specimen was whole blood. This sequence joins TRBV6-6 and TRBJ1-1; 8 nucleotides agree with TRBD1. CDR3 in amino acids: CASSYRQGSTEAFF. The CDR3 DNA sequence: TGTGCCAGCAGCTATCGACAGGGGAGCACTGAAGCTTTCTTT.